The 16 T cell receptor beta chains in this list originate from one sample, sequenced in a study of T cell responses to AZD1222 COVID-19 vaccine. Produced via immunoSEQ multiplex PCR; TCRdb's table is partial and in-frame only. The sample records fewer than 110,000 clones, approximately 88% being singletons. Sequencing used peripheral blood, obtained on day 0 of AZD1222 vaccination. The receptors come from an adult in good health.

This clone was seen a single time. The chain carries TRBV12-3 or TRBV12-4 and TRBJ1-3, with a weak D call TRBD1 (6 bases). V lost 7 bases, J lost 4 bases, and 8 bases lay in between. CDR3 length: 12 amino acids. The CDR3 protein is CASTRGGNTIYF. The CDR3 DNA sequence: TGTGCCAGCACCAGGGGAGGAAACACCATATATTTT.

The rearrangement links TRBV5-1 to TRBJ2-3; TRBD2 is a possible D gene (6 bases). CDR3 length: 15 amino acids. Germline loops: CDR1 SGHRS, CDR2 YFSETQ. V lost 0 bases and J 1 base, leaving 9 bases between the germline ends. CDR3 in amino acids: CASSLGGGGTDTQYF. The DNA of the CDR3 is TGCGCCAGCAGCTTGGGTGGCGGGGGCACAGATACGCAGTATTTT.

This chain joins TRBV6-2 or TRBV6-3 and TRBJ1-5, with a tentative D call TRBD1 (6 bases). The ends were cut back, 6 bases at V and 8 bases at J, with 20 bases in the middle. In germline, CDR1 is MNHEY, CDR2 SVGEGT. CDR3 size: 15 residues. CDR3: CASSSRQALREPQHF. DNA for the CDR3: TGTGCCAGCAGCTCGCGACAGGCCCTACGTGAGCCCCAGCATTTT.

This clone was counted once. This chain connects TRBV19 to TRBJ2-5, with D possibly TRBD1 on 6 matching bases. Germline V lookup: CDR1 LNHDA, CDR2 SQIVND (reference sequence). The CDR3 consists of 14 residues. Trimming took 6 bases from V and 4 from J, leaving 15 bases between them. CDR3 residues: CASRPTGLPETQYF. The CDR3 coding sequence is TGTGCCAGTAGGCCCACAGGGCTACCAGAGACCCAGTACTTC.

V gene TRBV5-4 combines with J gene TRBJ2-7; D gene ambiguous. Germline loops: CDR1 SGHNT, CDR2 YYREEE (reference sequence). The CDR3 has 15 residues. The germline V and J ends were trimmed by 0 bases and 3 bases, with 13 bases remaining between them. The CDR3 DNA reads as TGTGCCAGCAGCTTGGCCTCCGGGTCAGGCTACGAGCAGTACTTC. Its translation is CASSLASGSGYEQYF.

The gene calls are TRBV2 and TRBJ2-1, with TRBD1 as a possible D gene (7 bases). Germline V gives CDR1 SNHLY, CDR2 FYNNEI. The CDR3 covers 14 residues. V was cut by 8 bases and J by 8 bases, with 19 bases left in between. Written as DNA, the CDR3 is TGTGCCAGCTCCAGGGGGGCTAAGTCCGATGAGCAGTTCTTC. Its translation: CASSRGAKSDEQFF.

CDR3 coding DNA: TGTGCCACCGGAGGGGAGTGGGGTGAGCAGTTCTTC. Its protein is CATGGEWGEQFF. The chain couples TRBV10-3 to TRBJ2-1, with D perhaps TRBD2 (6 bases). The CDR3 covers 12 residues. Trimming took 10 bases from V and 9 from J, leaving 16 bases between them. Germline values: CDR1 ENHRY, CDR2 SYGVKD.

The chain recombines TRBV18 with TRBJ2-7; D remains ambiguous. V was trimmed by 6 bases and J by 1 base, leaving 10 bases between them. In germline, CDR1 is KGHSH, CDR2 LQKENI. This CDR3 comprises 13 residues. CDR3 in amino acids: CASSAGRSYEQYF. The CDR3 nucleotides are TGTGCCAGCTCCGCCGGGCGTTCCTACGAGCAGTACTTC.

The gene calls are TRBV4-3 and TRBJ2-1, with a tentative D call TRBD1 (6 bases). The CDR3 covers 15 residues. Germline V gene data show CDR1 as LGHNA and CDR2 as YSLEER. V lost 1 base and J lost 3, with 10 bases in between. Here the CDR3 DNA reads TGCGCCAGCAGCCAAGGTCAGGGGCACTACAATGAGCAGTTCTTC. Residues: CASSQGQGHYNEQFF.

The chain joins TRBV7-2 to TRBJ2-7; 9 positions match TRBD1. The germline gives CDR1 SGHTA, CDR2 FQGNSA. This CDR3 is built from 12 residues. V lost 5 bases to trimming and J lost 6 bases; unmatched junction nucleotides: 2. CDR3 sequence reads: CASSRTGVEQYF. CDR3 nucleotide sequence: TGTGCCAGCAGCCGGACAGGGGTCGAGCAGTACTTC. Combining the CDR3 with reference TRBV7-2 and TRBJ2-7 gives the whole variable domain GAGVSQSPSNKVTEKGKDVELRCDPISGHTALYWYRQSLGQGLEFLIYFQGNSAPDKSGLPSDRFSAERTGGSVSTLTIQRTQQEDSAVYLCASSRTGVEQYFGPGTRLTVT.

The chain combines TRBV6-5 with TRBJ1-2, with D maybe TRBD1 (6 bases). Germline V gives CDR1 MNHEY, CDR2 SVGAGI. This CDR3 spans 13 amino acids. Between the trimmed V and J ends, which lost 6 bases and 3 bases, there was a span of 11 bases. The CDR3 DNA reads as TGTGCCAGCAGGACAGGTCTGGACTATGGCTACACCTTC. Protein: CASRTGLDYGYTF.

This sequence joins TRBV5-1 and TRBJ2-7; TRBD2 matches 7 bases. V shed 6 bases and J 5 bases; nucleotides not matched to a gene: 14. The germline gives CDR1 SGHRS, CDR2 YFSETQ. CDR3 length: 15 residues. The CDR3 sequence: CASTPLASGTNEQYF. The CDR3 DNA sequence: TGCGCCAGCACCCCCCTTGCATCAGGGACTAACGAGCAGTACTTC.

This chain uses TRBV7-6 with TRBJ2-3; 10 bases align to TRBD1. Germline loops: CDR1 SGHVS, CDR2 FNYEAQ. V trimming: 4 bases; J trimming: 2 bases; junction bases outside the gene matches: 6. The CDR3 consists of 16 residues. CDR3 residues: CASSYRTGGSTDTQYF. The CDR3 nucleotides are TGTGCCAGCAGCTACAGGACAGGGGGTTCCACAGATACGCAGTATTTT.

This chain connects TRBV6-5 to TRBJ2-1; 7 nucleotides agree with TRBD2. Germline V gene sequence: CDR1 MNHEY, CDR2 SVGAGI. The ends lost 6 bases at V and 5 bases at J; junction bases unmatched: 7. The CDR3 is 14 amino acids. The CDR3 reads CASRHGTTNNEQFF. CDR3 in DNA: TGTGCCAGCAGACACGGGACTACCAACAATGAGCAGTTCTTC.

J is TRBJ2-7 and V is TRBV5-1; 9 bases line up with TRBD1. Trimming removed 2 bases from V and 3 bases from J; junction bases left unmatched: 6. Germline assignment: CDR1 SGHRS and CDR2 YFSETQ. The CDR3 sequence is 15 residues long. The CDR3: CASSLQGAVLYEQYF. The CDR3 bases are TGCGCCAGCAGCTTACAGGGGGCGGTTCTCTACGAGCAGTACTTC.

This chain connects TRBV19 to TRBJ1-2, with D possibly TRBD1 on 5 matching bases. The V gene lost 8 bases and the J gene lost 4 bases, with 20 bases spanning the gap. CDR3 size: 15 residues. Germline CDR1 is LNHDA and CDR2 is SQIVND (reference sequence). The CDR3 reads CASLPRGAVSYGYTF. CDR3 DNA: TGTGCCAGTCTCCCACGCGGGGCGGTGAGCTATGGCTACACCTTC.